This T cell receptor (beta chain) stems from a study of blood T cells in healthy people across ages. Overall study findings and caveats: A conclusive naive versus antigen-experienced comparison was prevented by the unsorted PBMCs.

Trimming pared 2 bases from V and 9 bases from J, leaving 23 bases between. CDR1 and CDR2 (germline): MNHEY, SVGAGI. CDR3 length: 17 amino acids. The authors ran a second PCR of about 7 to 11 cycles using a sample-barcoded 5' primer and a J-beta primer mix. Carrying 12 random nucleotides, a template-switch adaptor labeled each individual cDNA molecule. Each sample yielded at least 2.5 million CDR3-containing paired-end reads. MiXCR was run by TCRdb on the 5' RACE reads, yielding one entry per CDR3 protein. Among 1.5 million to 2 million distinct CDR3 sequences listed, around 48% were seen once. On this clonotype itself: Its antigen is not identified.

The receptor's source is a woman aged 40 to 50 in good health. This sequence joins TRBV6-5 and TRBJ2-1, with TRBD2 as a possible D gene (7 bases). The sample comprised blood. CDR3: CASSYTKFRGAPGEQFF. CDR3 nucleotide sequence: TGTGCCAGCAGTTACACAAAATTCCGGGGGGCCCCAGGTGAGCAGTTCTTC.